The 32 T cell receptor beta chains below all came from one sample that was sequenced in a study of early T cells in non-severe SARS-CoV-2 infection. MiXCR, applied by TCRdb to the 5' RACE reads, yields one record per CDR3 protein. The sample consists of about 72,000 distinct CDR3 sequences, roughly 9% of them appearing once. The source material was whole blood. These receptor sequences come from an adult who was a healthcare worker with PCR-confirmed SARS-CoV-2 infection or an uninfected control (not recorded which).

This clonotype was counted between two and nine times. V is TRBV10-3 and J is TRBJ2-7; no clear D. Germline CDR1 is ENHRY and CDR2 is SYGVKD. CDR3 length: 16 residues. V dropped 3 bases and J dropped 6 bases, with 21 bases sitting between them. The CDR3 here is CAISDTRADRRGEQYF. The DNA for the CDR3 is TGTGCCATCAGTGACACACGAGCCGACCGTCGCGGCGAGCAGTACTTC.

The chain uses TRBV20-1 and TRBJ2-2; the D is unclear. Trimming cost V 6 bases and J 3 bases, with 17 bases left between them. The CDR3 runs 15 residues. Germline values: CDR1 DFQATT, CDR2 SNEGSKA (reference sequence). CDR3 nucleotide sequence: TGCAGTGCCACCACTCAGAGCAGACACACCGGGGAGCTGTTTTTT. Translation gives CSATTQSRHTGELFF.

V and J are TRBV5-1 and TRBJ2-1, with a possible D match to TRBD2 (6 bases). The germline CDR1 and CDR2 sequences are SGHRS and YFSETQ. The CDR3 loop spans 15 amino acids. V lost 0 bases and J 10 bases, leaving 17 bases between the germline ends. CDR3 DNA sequence: TGCGCCAGCAGCTTGGTGGGACTCGGCGCGTGGGAGCAGTTCTTC. It specifies CASSLVGLGAWEQFF. Looking up the rest from reference TRBV5-1 and TRBJ2-1 gives the full variable domain: KAGVTQTPRYLIKTRGQQVTLSCSPISGHRSVSWYQQTPGQGLQFLFEYFSETQRNKGNFPGRFSGRQFSNSRSEMNVSTLELGDSALYLCASSLVGLGAWEQFFGPGTRLTVL.

There are a few counts of this clonotype. The gene calls are TRBV7-3 and TRBJ2-7; D tentatively fits TRBD1 or TRBD2 (5 bases each). The ends were cut back, 5 bases at V and 2 bases at J, with 13 bases in the middle. Germline lookup yields CDR1 SGHTA and CDR2 FQGTGA. CDR3 length: 14 amino acids. Written as DNA, the CDR3 is TGTGCCAGCAGCAATGACCGGGGACCCTACGAGCAGTACTTC. Protein product: CASSNDRGPYEQYF.

This clonotype came up a few times. The chain uses TRBV4-1 and TRBJ2-2, with unresolved D. This CDR3 spans 14 amino acids. The V gene's germline CDR1 is MGHRA and CDR2 YSYEKL. The germline V and J ends were trimmed by 4 bases and 6 bases, with 12 bases remaining between them. CDR3 nucleotide sequence: TGCGCCAGCAGCCCCCCTTATGGATCCGGGGAGCTGTTTTTT. It is translated as CASSPPYGSGELFF.

This clonotype has ten or more counts. This sequence joins TRBV6-5 and TRBJ2-3; 7 positions match TRBD2. The ends lost 6 bases at V and 0 bases at J; junction bases unmatched: 9. The CDR3 runs to 16 residues. Germline V gene lookup returns CDR1 MNHEY and CDR2 SVGAGI. CDR3 protein: CASRVLSGTSTDTQYF. The CDR3 DNA is TGTGCCAGCAGAGTCTTAAGCGGGACTAGCACAGATACGCAGTATTTT.

This clonotype was detected only a few times. The J gene is TRBJ2-3, the V gene TRBV7-3; TRBD2 matches at 12 bases. The J segment lost 3 bases and the V segment lost 4 bases, leaving 11 bases of the junction unmatched. Looked up from germline, CDR1 is SGHTA and CDR2 is FQGTGA. The CDR3 has 18 amino acids. This CDR3 is CASSSRTSGTWGTDTQYF. Here the CDR3 DNA reads TGTGCCAGCAGCTCCCGGACTAGCGGGACCTGGGGAACAGATACGCAGTATTTT.

This clonotype has ten or more counts. The gene calls are TRBV27 and TRBJ1-1, with TRBD1 as a possible D gene (6 bases). The CDR3 loop spans 14 amino acids. V shed 2 bases and J shed 1 base, with 8 bases lying between them. Germline V gene lookup returns CDR1 MNHEY and CDR2 SMNVEV (reference sequence). This chain's CDR3 is CASSLGGGNTEAFF. DNA for the CDR3: TGTGCCAGCAGTTTAGGAGGGGGGAACACTGAAGCTTTCTTT.

The chain has TRBV5-1 and TRBJ2-5; D gene uncertain. The length of the CDR3 is 13 residues. Trimming removed 0 bases from V and 3 bases from J, with 6 bases in between. Germline CDR1 is SGHRS and CDR2 is YFSETQ. The CDR3 reads CASSLEGEETQYF. DNA for the CDR3: TGCGCCAGCAGCTTGGAGGGTGAAGAGACCCAGTACTTC.

This clonotype is medium-sized by share. The rearrangement uses TRBV12-3 or TRBV12-4 and TRBJ2-2; D remains unclear. CDR3 length: 12 amino acids. V lost 11 bases and J lost 5, with 12 bases in between. This CDR3 reads CAQFLGTGELFF. CDR3 coding DNA: TGTGCCCAGTTCCTGGGGACCGGGGAGCTGTTTTTT.

This sequence joins TRBV27 and TRBJ2-6; D remains ambiguous. The V gene lost 7 bases and the J gene lost 0 bases, with 16 bases spanning the gap. The germline gives CDR1 MNHEY, CDR2 SMNVEV (reference sequence). This CDR3 is built from 17 residues. CDR3 amino acids: CASTPTAVSSGANVLTF. The CDR3 nucleotides are TGTGCCAGCACCCCAACGGCGGTGAGCTCTGGGGCCAACGTCCTGACTTTC.

This clonotype has more than one count but fewer than ten. The chain is built from TRBV7-3 and TRBJ2-6; D gene ambiguous. The CDR3 extends over 13 amino acids. V was pared by 5 bases and J by 4 bases, with 6 bases between. The germline V gene encodes CDR1 SGHTA and CDR2 FQGTGA. The CDR3 loop reads CASSRHGANVLTF. Written as DNA, the CDR3 is TGTGCCAGCAGCCGGCACGGGGCCAACGTCCTGACTTTC.

The chain uses TRBV14 and TRBJ1-1; D call uncertain. The CDR3 is made up of 13 amino acids. V shed 1 base and J shed 7 bases, with 10 bases lying between them. Germline CDR1 and CDR2: SGHDN and FVKESK. The CDR3 DNA is TGTGCCAGCAGCCAAGCCCCCCGACTTGAAGCTTTCTTT. It translates to CASSQAPRLEAFF.

The chain employs TRBV12-3 or TRBV12-4 and TRBJ1-2; 7 bases map to TRBD1. The CDR3 is made up of 15 amino acids. V was clipped by 7 bases and J by 3 bases; unmatched bases: 11. The CDR3 sequence: CASNPRRDSDYGYTF. For the CDR3, the DNA is TGTGCCAGCAATCCCCGAAGGGACAGCGACTATGGCTACACCTTC.

This clonotype has at least ten counts. CDR3 residues: CATSRDLGAGVMDTQYF. CDR3 DNA: TGTGCCACCAGCAGAGATCTGGGAGCGGGAGTGATGGATACGCAGTATTTT. The chain combines TRBV15 with TRBJ2-3, with 8 bases identical to TRBD2. The V segment lost 0 bases and the J segment 6 bases; nucleotides outside the gene matches: 11. The CDR3 is 17 amino acids. The V gene's germline CDR1 is LNHNV and CDR2 YYDKDF (reference sequence).

The rearrangement joins TRBV20-1 to TRBJ2-7, with TRBD1 identical over 7 bases. Germline V gene sequence: CDR1 DFQATT, CDR2 SNEGSKA (reference sequence). This CDR3 spans 14 amino acids. V dropped 0 bases and J dropped 1; count of bases not matched to a gene: 3. CDR3 loop: CSAREAGGSYEQYF. DNA for the CDR3: TGCAGTGCTAGAGAGGCAGGGGGATCCTACGAGCAGTACTTC.

Only a few counts were recorded for this clonotype. V gene TRBV7-8 combines with J gene TRBJ2-7, with 7 nucleotides matching TRBD2. Germline CDR1 reads SGHVS; CDR2 reads FQNEAQ. With V trimmed by 3 bases and J by 1 base, 6 bases remained unmatched. The CDR3 contains 15 residues. CDR3 sequence (DNA): TGTGCCAGCAGCTTCTTGTCTAGCGGATCCTACGAGCAGTACTTC. Translated, it gives CASSFLSSGSYEQYF.

This clonotype was detected only a few times. The gene calls are TRBV3-1 and TRBJ2-1; D is perhaps TRBD1 or TRBD2 (6 bases each). This CDR3 has 13 amino acids. Trimming took 1 base from V and 9 from J, leaving 10 bases between them. CDR1 is LGHDT, CDR2 YNNKEL, per germline (reference sequence). The CDR3 bases are TGTGCCAGCAGCCAAGTGAGGGGGGCTGAGCAGTTCTTC. Translated, it gives CASSQVRGAEQFF.

In its sample, this clonotype was seen many times. The V gene is TRBV7-7, the J gene TRBJ2-7; possible D gene TRBD1, 6 bases. The CDR3 is 13 amino acids. V lost 0 bases and J 5 bases, leaving 8 bases between the germline ends. The germline V gene has CDR1 SSHAT and CDR2 FNYEAQ (reference sequence). As DNA, the CDR3 is TGTGCCAGCAGCTTAGCTGAGGGGGACGAGCAGTACTTC. Protein product: CASSLAEGDEQYF.

By frequency in the sample, this clonotype is medium-sized. This chain uses TRBV3-1 with TRBJ2-7; 14 nucleotides agree with TRBD2. The germline gives CDR1 LGHDT, CDR2 YNNKEL (reference sequence). The CDR3 covers 16 residues. Losses at the gene ends were 4 bases for V and 2 bases for J; bases not matched to a gene: 4. The CDR3 DNA reads as TGTGCCAGCAGCCCTGGGACTAGCGGGAGTCCCTACGAGCAGTACTTC. Residues: CASSPGTSGSPYEQYF.

This clonotype came up a few times. V and J are TRBV28 and TRBJ1-6; no definite D call. V was pared by 1 base and J by 9 bases, with 10 bases between. CDR1 and CDR2 (germline): MDHEN, SYDVKM. CDR3 length: 14 residues. The CDR3: CASSLYQEGSPLHF. CDR3 nucleotide sequence: TGTGCCAGCAGTTTATATCAGGAGGGTTCACCCCTCCACTTT.

This clonotype was seen repeatedly, ten times or more. This chain connects TRBV19 to TRBJ2-1, with D perhaps matching TRBD1 (6 bases). Germline lookup yields CDR1 LNHDA and CDR2 SQIVND (reference sequence). The CDR3 contains 14 residues. V lost 2 bases, J lost 9 bases, and 14 bases lay in between. The DNA for the CDR3 is TGTGCCAGTAGTATAAAGTTCGCAGGGGCTGAGCAGTTCTTC. Protein: CASSIKFAGAEQFF.

This clonotype has only a few counts. This chain links TRBV5-1 with TRBJ2-2; 7 nucleotides agree with TRBD2. Trimming removed 0 bases from V and 6 bases from J; junction bases left unmatched: 11. The CDR3 has 17 amino acids. Germline assignment: CDR1 SGHRS and CDR2 YFSETQ. CDR3 sequence (DNA): TGCGCCAGCAGCTTGGTCGGTGCGGGAGAGGAAGCCGGGGAGCTGTTTTTT. Translating gives CASSLVGAGEEAGELFF.

This clonotype was seen many times. The rearrangement joins TRBV29-1 to TRBJ2-5, with 7 bases matching TRBD1. Germline-derived CDR1 and CDR2 are SQVTM and ANQGSEA. The CDR3 covers 12 residues. Germline trimming cut 6 bases from V and 1 base from J; bases unmatched to any gene: 2. CDR3 amino acids: CSVWDSQETQYF. CDR3 nucleotides: TGCAGCGTCTGGGACAGCCAAGAGACCCAGTACTTC.

This clonotype came up many times. The rearrangement joins TRBV19 to TRBJ2-5; possibly TRBD1 or TRBD2 for D (5 bases each). CDR3 length: 13 amino acids. V was trimmed by 10 bases and J by 5 bases, leaving 17 bases between them. Germline V lookup: CDR1 LNHDA, CDR2 SQIVND (reference sequence). CDR3 amino acids: CATSGTRSETQYF. CDR3 DNA: TGTGCCACCTCCGGGACGCGGAGCGAGACCCAGTACTTC.

At least ten counts were recorded for this clonotype. The rearrangement uses TRBV11-2 and TRBJ1-6; TRBD1 aligns across 7 bases. CDR1 SGHAT and CDR2 FQNNGV come from the germline V gene. The CDR3 has 15 amino acids. The V and J ends lost 2 bases and 7 bases, in that order; junction bases with no gene match: 5. The CDR3 loop is CASSLTGAGNSPLHF. CDR3 in DNA: TGTGCCAGCAGCTTAACAGGGGCAGGAAATTCACCCCTCCACTTT. Filled out from reference TRBV11-2 and TRBJ1-6, the complete variable domain reads EAGVAQSPRYKIIEKRQSVAFWCNPISGHATLYWYQQILGQGPKLLIQFQNNGVVDDSQLPKDRFSAERLKGVDSTLKIQPAKLEDSAVYLCASSLTGAGNSPLHFGNGTRLTVT.

This clonotype has a single count. The V and J genes are TRBV20-1 and TRBJ2-1; D is unresolved. Germline-derived CDR1 and CDR2 are DFQATT and SNEGSKA (reference sequence). V was pared by 2 bases and J by 0 bases, with 5 bases between. This CDR3 is built from 13 residues. The chain's CDR3 is CSARRTSYNEQFF. The CDR3 DNA reads as TGCAGTGCTAGACGGACCTCCTACAATGAGCAGTTCTTC.

This rearrangement joins TRBV7-2 to TRBJ2-7; 10 nucleotides agree with TRBD2. This CDR3 is 18 amino acids long. CDR1 and CDR2 from the germline V gene are SGHTA and FQGNSA. J lost 2 bases, V lost 3 bases, and 13 bases had no gene match. The CDR3 is CASSFGTSGRALAYEQYF. DNA for the CDR3: TGTGCCAGCAGCTTTGGAACCAGCGGGAGGGCCCTAGCCTACGAGCAGTACTTC.

This clonotype was picked up many times. The chain carries TRBV12-3 or TRBV12-4 and TRBJ1-5; D ambiguous. V lost 1 base and J lost 7, with 11 bases in between. CDR3 length: 14 amino acids. CDR3 loop: CASSLGLQNQPQHF. The CDR3 DNA reads as TGTGCCAGCAGTTTAGGGCTTCAAAACCAGCCCCAGCATTTT.

This clonotype was seen more than once but under ten times. The V call is TRBV19, the J call TRBJ2-1; D unresolved. V was trimmed by 5 bases and J by 4 bases, leaving 9 bases between them. This CDR3 region has 13 residues. Looked up from germline, CDR1 is LNHDA and CDR2 is SQIVND (reference sequence). CDR3 protein: CASSGLAYNEQFF. The CDR3 bases are TGTGCCAGTAGTGGGTTAGCTTACAATGAGCAGTTCTTC.

The rearrangement links TRBV18 to TRBJ2-7; 9 bases agree with TRBD1. V lost 4 bases, J lost 5 bases, and 6 bases stayed unmatched. This CDR3 comprises 14 residues. CDR1 is KGHSH and CDR2 is LQKENI in the germline V gene. The CDR3 nucleotides are TGTGCCAGCTCACTAAAGGACAGGGGCCACGAGCAGTACTTC. It specifies CASSLKDRGHEQYF. Full variable domain (outside the CDR3, taken from reference TRBV18 and TRBJ2-7): NAGVMQNPRHLVRRRGQEARLRCSPMKGHSHVYWYRQLPEEGLKFMVYLQKENIIDESGMPKERFSAEFPKEGPSILRIQQVVRGDSAAYFCASSLKDRGHEQYFGPGTRLTVT.

The sample holds a few counts of this clonotype. The chain combines TRBV18 with TRBJ2-5; TRBD1 or TRBD2 may be the D gene (5 bases each). CDR1 KGHSH and CDR2 LQKENI come from the germline V gene. The CDR3 is made up of 15 amino acids. Trimming removed 0 bases at V and 5 bases at J, with 13 bases between. The CDR3 region is CASSPPGEHGETQYF. Here the CDR3 DNA reads TGTGCCAGCTCACCACCGGGGGAACACGGGGAGACCCAGTACTTC.